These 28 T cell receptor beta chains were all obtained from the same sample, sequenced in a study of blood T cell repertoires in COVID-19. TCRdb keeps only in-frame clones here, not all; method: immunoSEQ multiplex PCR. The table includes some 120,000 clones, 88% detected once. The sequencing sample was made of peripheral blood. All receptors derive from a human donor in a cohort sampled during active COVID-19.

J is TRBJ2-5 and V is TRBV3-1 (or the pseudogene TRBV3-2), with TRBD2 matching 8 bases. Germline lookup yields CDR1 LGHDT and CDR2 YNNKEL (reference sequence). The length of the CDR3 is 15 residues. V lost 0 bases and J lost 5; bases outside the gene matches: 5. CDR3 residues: CASSQDGRGGETQYF. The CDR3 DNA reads TGTGCCAGCAGCCAAGACGGGAGGGGCGGGGAGACCCAGTACTTC.

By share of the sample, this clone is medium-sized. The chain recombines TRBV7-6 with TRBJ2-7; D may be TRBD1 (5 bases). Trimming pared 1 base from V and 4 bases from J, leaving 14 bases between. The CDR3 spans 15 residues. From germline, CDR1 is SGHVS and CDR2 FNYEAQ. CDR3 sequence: CASSLESGKRYEQYF. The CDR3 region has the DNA TGTGCCAGCAGCTTAGAATCAGGGAAGAGGTACGAGCAGTACTTC.

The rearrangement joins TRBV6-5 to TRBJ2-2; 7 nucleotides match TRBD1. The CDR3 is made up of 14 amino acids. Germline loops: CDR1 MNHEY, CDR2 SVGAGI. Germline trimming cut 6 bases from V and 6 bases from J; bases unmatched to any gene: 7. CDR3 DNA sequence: TGTGCCAGCAGATTAGGACAGGCCGCCGGGGAGCTGTTTTTT. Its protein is CASRLGQAAGELFF.

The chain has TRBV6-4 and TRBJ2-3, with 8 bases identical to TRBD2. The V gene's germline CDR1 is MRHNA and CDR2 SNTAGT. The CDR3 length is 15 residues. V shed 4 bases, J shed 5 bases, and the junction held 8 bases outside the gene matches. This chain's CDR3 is CASSVSSGSLDTQYF. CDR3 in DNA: TGTGCCAGCAGTGTATCCAGCGGGAGCCTAGATACGCAGTATTTT.

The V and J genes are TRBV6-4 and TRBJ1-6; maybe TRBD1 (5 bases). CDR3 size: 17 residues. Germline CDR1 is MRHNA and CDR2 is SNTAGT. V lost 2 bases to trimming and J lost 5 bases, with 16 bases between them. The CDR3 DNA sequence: TGTGCCAGCAGTGACCCGAAACGGGCAGGGAATAATTCACCCCTCCACTTT. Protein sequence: CASSDPKRAGNNSPLHF.

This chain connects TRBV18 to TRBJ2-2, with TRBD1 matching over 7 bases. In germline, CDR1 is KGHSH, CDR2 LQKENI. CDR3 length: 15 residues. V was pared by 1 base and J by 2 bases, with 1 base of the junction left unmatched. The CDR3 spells CASSPLGGNTGELFF. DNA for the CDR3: TGTGCCAGCTCACCACTAGGGGGCAACACCGGGGAGCTGTTTTTT.

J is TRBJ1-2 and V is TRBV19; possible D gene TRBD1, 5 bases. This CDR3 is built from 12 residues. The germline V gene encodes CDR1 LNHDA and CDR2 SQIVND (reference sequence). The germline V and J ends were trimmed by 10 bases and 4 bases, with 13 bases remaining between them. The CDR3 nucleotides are TGTGCCACCTCCGACAGATCCTATGGCTACACCTTC. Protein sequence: CATSDRSYGYTF. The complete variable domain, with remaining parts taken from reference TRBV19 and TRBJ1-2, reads DGGITQSPKYLFRKEGQNVTLSCEQNLNHDAMYWYRQDPGQGLRLIYYSQIVNDFQKGDIAEGYSVSREKKESFPLTVTSAQKNPTAFYLCATSDRSYGYTFGSGTRLTVV.

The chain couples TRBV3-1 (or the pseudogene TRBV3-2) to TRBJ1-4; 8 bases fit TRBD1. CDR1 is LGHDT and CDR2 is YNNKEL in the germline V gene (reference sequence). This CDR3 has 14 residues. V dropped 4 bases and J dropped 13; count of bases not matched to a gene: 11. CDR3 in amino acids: CASSLQGAGTGLFF. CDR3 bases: TGTGCCAGCAGCCTCCAGGGGGCTGGGACGGGACTGTTTTTT.

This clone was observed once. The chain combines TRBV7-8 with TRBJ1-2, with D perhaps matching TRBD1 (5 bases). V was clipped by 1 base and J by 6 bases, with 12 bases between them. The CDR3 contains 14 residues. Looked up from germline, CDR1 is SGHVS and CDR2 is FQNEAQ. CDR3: CASSLGGSGDGYTF. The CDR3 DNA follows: TGTGCCAGCAGCTTAGGGGGGTCGGGGGATGGCTACACCTTC.

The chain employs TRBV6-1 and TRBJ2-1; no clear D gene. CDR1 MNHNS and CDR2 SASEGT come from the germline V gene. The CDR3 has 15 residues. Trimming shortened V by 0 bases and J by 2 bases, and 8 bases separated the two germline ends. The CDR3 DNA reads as TGTGCCAGCAGTGAAGCGGCGACACCCTACAATGAGCAGTTCTTC. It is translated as CASSEAATPYNEQFF.

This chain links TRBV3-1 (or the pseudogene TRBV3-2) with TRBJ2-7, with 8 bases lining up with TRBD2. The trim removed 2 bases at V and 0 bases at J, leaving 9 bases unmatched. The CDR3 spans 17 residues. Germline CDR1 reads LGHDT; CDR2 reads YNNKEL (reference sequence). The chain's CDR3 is CASSQRVAGRSSYEQYF. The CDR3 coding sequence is TGTGCCAGCAGCCAACGCGTAGCGGGGCGTAGCTCCTACGAGCAGTACTTC.

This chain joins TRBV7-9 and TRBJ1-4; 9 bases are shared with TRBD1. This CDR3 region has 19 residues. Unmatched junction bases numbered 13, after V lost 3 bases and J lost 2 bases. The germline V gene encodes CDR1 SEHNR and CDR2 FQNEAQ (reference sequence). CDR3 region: CASSFSIYTGGATNEKLFF. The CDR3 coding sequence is TGTGCCAGCAGCTTCTCGATATACACAGGGGGCGCGACTAATGAAAAACTGTTTTTT.

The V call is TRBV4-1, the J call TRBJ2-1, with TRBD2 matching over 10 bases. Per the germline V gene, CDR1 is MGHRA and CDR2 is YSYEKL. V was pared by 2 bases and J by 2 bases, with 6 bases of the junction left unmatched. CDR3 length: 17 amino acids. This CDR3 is CASSQLSGRPAYNEQFF. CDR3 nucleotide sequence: TGCGCCAGCAGCCAACTTAGCGGGAGGCCGGCCTACAATGAGCAGTTCTTC.

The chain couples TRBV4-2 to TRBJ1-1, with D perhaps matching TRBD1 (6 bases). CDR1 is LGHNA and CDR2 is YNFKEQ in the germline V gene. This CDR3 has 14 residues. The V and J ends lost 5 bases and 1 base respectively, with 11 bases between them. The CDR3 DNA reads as TGTGCCAGCAGCTCGGGACACCAGAACACTGAAGCTTTCTTT. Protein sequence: CASSSGHQNTEAFF.

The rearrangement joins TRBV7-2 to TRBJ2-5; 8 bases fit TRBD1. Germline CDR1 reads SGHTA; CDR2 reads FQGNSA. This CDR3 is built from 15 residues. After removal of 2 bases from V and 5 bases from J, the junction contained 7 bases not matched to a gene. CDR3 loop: CASSLQTGAGETQYF. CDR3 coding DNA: TGTGCCAGCAGCTTACAGACAGGGGCGGGGGAGACCCAGTACTTC.

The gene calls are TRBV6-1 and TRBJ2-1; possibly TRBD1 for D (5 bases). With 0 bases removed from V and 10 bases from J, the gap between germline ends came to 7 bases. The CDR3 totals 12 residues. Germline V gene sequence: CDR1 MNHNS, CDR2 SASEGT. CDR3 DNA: TGTGCCAGCAGTGAAGCGAGGACAGAGCAGTTCTTC. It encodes CASSEARTEQFF.

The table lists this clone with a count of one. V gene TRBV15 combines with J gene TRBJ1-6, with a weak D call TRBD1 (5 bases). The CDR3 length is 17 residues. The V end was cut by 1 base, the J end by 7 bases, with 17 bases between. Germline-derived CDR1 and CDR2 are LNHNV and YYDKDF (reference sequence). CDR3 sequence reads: CATSRADSYILNSPLHF. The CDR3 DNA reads TGTGCCACCAGCAGAGCAGACAGTTATATCCTAAATTCACCCCTCCACTTT.

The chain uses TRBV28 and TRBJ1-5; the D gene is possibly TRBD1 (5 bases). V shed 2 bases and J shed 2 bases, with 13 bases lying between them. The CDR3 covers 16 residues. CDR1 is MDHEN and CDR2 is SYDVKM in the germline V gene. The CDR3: CASSLEGGVGNQPQHF. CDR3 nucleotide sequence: TGTGCCAGCAGTTTAGAGGGAGGGGTGGGCAATCAGCCCCAGCATTTT.

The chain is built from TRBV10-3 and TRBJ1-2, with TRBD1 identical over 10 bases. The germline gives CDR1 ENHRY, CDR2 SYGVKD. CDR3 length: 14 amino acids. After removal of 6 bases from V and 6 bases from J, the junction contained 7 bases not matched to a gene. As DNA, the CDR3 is TGTGCCATCAGCCGGGGACAGGGGATAGATGGCTACACCTTC. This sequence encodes CAISRGQGIDGYTF.

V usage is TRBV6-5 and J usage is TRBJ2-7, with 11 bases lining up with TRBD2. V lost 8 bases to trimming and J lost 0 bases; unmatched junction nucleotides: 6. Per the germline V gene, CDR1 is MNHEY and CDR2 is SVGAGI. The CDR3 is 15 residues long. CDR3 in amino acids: CASVASGRSSYEQYF. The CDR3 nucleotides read TGTGCCAGCGTGGCTAGCGGGAGGAGCTCCTACGAGCAGTACTTC.

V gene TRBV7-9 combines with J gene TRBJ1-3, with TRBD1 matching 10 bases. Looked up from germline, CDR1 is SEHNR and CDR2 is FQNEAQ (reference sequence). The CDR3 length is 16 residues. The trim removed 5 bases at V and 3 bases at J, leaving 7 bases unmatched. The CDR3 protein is CASSNPGTGDGNTIYF. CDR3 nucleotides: TGTGCCAGCAGCAACCCCGGGACAGGGGATGGAAACACCATATATTTT.

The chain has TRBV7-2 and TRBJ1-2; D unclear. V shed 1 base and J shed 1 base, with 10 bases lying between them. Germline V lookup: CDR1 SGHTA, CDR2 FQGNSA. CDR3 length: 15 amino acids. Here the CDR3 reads CASSLEWSVNYGYTF. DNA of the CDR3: TGTGCCAGCAGCTTAGAGTGGTCGGTTAACTATGGCTACACCTTC. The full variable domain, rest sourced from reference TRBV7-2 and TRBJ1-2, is GAGVSQSPSNKVTEKGKDVELRCDPISGHTALYWYRQSLGQGLEFLIYFQGNSAPDKSGLPSDRFSAERTGGSVSTLTIQRTQQEDSAVYLCASSLEWSVNYGYTFGSGTRLTVV.

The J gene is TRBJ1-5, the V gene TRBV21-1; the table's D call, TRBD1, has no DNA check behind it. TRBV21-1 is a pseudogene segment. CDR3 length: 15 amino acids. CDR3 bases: TGTGCCATCTTCTCGACAGGGAGAAGGAATCAGCCCCAGCATTTT. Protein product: CAIFSTGRRNQPQHF.

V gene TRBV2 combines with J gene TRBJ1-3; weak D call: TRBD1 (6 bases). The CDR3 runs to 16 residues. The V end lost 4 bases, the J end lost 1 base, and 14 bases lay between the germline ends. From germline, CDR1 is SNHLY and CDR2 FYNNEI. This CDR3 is CASSGRRGYSGNTIYF. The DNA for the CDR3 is TGTGCCAGCAGTGGTCGCAGGGGTTATTCTGGAAACACCATATATTTT.

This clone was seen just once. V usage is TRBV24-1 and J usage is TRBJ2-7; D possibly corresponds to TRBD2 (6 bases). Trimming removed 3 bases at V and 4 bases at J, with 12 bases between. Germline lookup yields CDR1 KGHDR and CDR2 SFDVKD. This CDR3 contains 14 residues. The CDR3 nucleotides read TGTGCCACCAGTGATCCGGGGGACGGGTACGAGCAGTACTTC. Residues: CATSDPGDGYEQYF.

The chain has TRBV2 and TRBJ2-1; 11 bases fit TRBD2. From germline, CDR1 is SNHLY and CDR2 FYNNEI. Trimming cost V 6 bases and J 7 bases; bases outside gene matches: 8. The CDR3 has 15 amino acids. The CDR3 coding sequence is TGTGCCAGCAGCCCACTAGCGGGAGTTGGTAATGAGCAGTTCTTC. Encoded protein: CASSPLAGVGNEQFF.

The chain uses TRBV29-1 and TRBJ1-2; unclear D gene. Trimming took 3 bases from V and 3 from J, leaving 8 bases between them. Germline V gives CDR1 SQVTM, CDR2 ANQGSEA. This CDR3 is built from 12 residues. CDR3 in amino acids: CSVETNHYGYTF. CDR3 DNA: TGCAGCGTTGAGACAAATCACTATGGCTACACCTTC.

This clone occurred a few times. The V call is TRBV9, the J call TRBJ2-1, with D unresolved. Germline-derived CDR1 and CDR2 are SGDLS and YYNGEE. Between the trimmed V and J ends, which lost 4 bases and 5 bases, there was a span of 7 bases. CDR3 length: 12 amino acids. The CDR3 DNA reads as TGTGCCAGCAGCTCAGGCCACAATGAGCAGTTCTTC. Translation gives CASSSGHNEQFF. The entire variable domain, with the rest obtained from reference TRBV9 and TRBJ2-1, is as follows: DSGVTQTPKHLITATGQRVTLRCSPRSGDLSVYWYQQSLDQGLQFLIQYYNGEERAKGNILERFSAQQFPDLHSELNLSSLELGDSALYFCASSSGHNEQFFGPGTRLTVL.